A selection of T cell receptor beta chains follows, all from one sample in a study of blood T cells in healthy people across ages. In TCRdb, the 5' RACE reads were re-called with MiXCR into one record per CDR3 protein. The top ten clones hold approximately 18% of a sample with about 780,000 distinct CDR3 sequences, about 45% of them seen once. Sequencing input: blood. The receptors originated from a man older than 75 in good health. CDR3s include the opening cysteine and the closing phenylalanine or tryptophan. The D gene is left open where the match is weak. Part of the rows lack a size; the others show once, few, many or a class for expanded clones.

CSAFVGHGYTF | TGCAGCGCCTTTGTAGGGCACGGCTACACCTTC | TRBJ1-2 | TRBV29-1 | - | few
CSAQGSNTEAFF | TGCAGCGCTCAAGGGTCGAACACTGAAGCTTTCTTT | TRBJ1-1 | TRBV29-1 | - | -
CASSHRLGGYEQFF | TGTGCCAGCAGTCACCGCTTGGGGGGGTATGAGCAGTTCTTC | TRBJ2-1 | TRBV11-3 | TRBD2 | -
CASSLSTSGSPTQYF | TGTGCCAGCAGTTTATCAACTAGCGGGAGTCCGACCCAGTACTTC | TRBJ2-5 | TRBV12-3/TRBV12-4 | TRBD2 | -
CATEGLSYEQYF | TGTGCCACCGAGGGCCTGTCCTACGAGCAGTACTTC | TRBJ2-7 | TRBV28 | - | many
CASSLGTDRLEQYF | TGCGCCAGCAGCTTGGGTACAGACCGCCTTGAGCAGTACTTC | TRBJ2-7 | TRBV5-1 | - | -
CASSSGGRYGQYF | TGTGCCAGCAGTTCAGGCGGGAGGTACGGGCAGTACTTC | TRBJ2-7 | TRBV28 | TRBD2 | -
CACSPNRAADTQYF | TGTGCCTGCAGCCCAAACAGGGCGGCAGATACGCAGTATTTT | TRBJ2-3 | TRBV11-3 | - | -
CASSARTSGRSYEQYF | TGCGCCAGCAGCGCCCGGACTAGCGGGAGGTCCTACGAGCAGTACTTC | TRBJ2-7 | TRBV5-1 | TRBD2 | -
CASSGDSSNTEAFF | TGTGCCAGCAGTGGGGACAGTTCGAACACTGAAGCTTTCTTT | TRBJ1-1 | TRBV6-1 | TRBD1 | -
CASSLYVGQAPGESSYNEQFF | TGTGCCAGCAGCCTTTACGTGGGACAGGCGCCTGGGGAGAGCTCCTACAATGAGCAGTTCTTC | TRBJ2-1 | TRBV11-1 | TRBD1 | once
CASSLAGAVDYNEQFF | TGTGCCAGCAGCTTAGCGGGGGCAGTAGACTACAATGAGCAGTTCTTC | TRBJ2-1 | TRBV7-9 | - | -
CASSTGLAEETQYF | TGTGCCAGCAGCACGGGGCTAGCGGAAGAGACCCAGTACTTC | TRBJ2-5 | TRBV5-6 | TRBD2 | many
CASSLLTGGSGYTF | TGTGCCAGCAGTCTACTGACAGGGGGCTCTGGCTACACCTTC | TRBJ1-2 | TRBV12-3/TRBV12-4 | TRBD1 | -
CASSTGRMNEKLFF | TGCGCCAGCAGCACGGGACGGATGAATGAAAAACTGTTTTTT | TRBJ1-4 | TRBV5-1 | - | -
CATSTGGPSGANVLTF | TGTGCCACTTCGACAGGGGGCCCCTCTGGGGCCAACGTCCTGACTTTC | TRBJ2-6 | TRBV30 | TRBD1 | -
CSARGRLWNEQFF | TGCAGTGCCAGGGGCAGATTGTGGAATGAGCAGTTCTTC | TRBJ2-1 | TRBV20-1 | - | -
CASSHGTGGETQYF | TGTGCCAGCAGTCATGGGACAGGGGGTGAGACCCAGTACTTC | TRBJ2-5 | TRBV27 | TRBD1 | -
CASSIFLQGKYSNQPQHF | TGTGCCAGTAGTATTTTTTTACAGGGGAAATATAGCAATCAGCCCCAGCATTTT | TRBJ1-5 | TRBV19 | TRBD1 | few
CASSPRLAVTGELFF | TGTGCCAGCAGTCCCAGGCTAGCGGTAACCGGGGAGCTGTTTTTT | TRBJ2-2 | TRBV12-3/TRBV12-4 | TRBD2 | few
CASSLWDRGNEQYF | TGTGCCAGCAGTTTATGGGACAGGGGGAACGAGCAGTACTTC | TRBJ2-7 | TRBV27 | TRBD1 | -
CASSRAETGRFQQYF | TGTGCCAGCAGCCGAGCGGAAACCGGCAGGTTTCAGCAGTACTTC | TRBJ2-7 | TRBV7-2 | - | -
CASSNPGQGNSPLHF | TGTGCCAGCTCTAACCCGGGACAGGGTAATTCACCCCTCCACTTT | TRBJ1-6 | TRBV28 | TRBD1 | -
CATAGGASDEQYF | TGTGCCACTGCGGGGGGAGCCTCGGACGAGCAGTACTTC | TRBJ2-7 | TRBV10-3 | TRBD2 | -
CASSVSASLDRLNTEAFF | TGTGCCAGCAGCGTTTCAGCGTCTCTGGACAGGCTTAACACTGAAGCTTTCTTT | TRBJ1-1 | TRBV9 | TRBD1 | few
CSARPGGTGWPDTQYF | TGCAGTGCTAGACCCGGTGGGACAGGGTGGCCGGATACGCAGTATTTT | TRBJ2-3 | TRBV20-1 | TRBD1 | -
CASSPGTVRNEQYF | TGCGCCAGCAGCCCTGGGACAGTACGCAACGAGCAGTACTTC | TRBJ2-7 | TRBV5-1 | TRBD1 | once
CASSGGLANTEAFF | TGCGCCAGCAGTGGGGGATTGGCGAACACTGAAGCTTTCTTT | TRBJ1-1 | TRBV10-2 | - | -
CSVDGYADNEQFF | TGCAGCGTTGACGGGTATGCGGACAATGAGCAGTTCTTC | TRBJ2-1 | TRBV29-1 | - | -
CASTPEGWGYTF | TGTGCCAGCACGCCCGAGGGCTGGGGCTACACCTTC | TRBJ1-2 | TRBV12-3/TRBV12-4 | - | few
CASSLNSGGRAGYTF | TGTGCCAGCAGCTTAAACTCCGGGGGGCGCGCTGGCTACACCTTC | TRBJ1-2 | TRBV7-3 | - | -
CASSDGLGNTDTQYF | TGCGCCAGCAGTGATGGACTAGGGAACACAGATACGCAGTATTTT | TRBJ2-3 | TRBV10-1 | TRBD2 | -
CAWSGRLRRIGGNTIYF | TGTGCCTGGAGTGGACGACTTCGGCGGATAGGTGGAAACACCATATATTTT | TRBJ1-3 | TRBV30 | - | -
CASSDAGRVSYEQYF | TGTGCCAGCAGTGATGCCGGGAGGGTCTCCTACGAGCAGTACTTC | TRBJ2-7 | TRBV2 | TRBD2 | -
CASSLDKGSWYNEQFF | TGTGCCAGCAGCTTAGATAAGGGGTCATGGTACAATGAGCAGTTCTTC | TRBJ2-1 | TRBV11-2 | - | -
CASRRDPVSYEQYF | TGTGCCAGCAGGCGGGACCCCGTCTCCTACGAGCAGTACTTC | TRBJ2-7 | TRBV28 | - | few
CASSQDEQGAGYGYTF | TGTGCCAGCAGCCAAGATGAACAGGGGGCAGGCTATGGCTACACCTTC | TRBJ1-2 | TRBV4-2 | TRBD1 | -
CASSLLGEQFF | TGTGCCAGCAGTTTACTGGGTGAGCAGTTCTTC | TRBJ2-1 | TRBV12-3/TRBV12-4 | - | many
CASSQELTGGASGSLAKNIQYF | TGCGCCAGCAGCCAGGAACTCACAGGGGGGGCTAGCGGGAGTTTAGCCAAAAACATTCAGTACTTC | TRBJ2-4 | TRBV4-3 | TRBD2 | many
CASSLDGQINEKLFF | TGTGCCAGCAGCTTAGACGGACAAATTAATGAAAAACTGTTTTTT | TRBJ1-4 | TRBV5-5 | - | -
CASSLDWRGPTVRFF | TGTGCCAGCAGCTTAGATTGGCGGGGGCCCACGGTTAGGTTCTTC | TRBJ2-1 | TRBV11-2 | - | -
CASSNGLAGIYEQYF | TGTGCCAGCAGTAATGGCCTAGCGGGAATTTACGAGCAGTACTTC | TRBJ2-7 | TRBV12-3/TRBV12-4 | TRBD2 | -
CASSFGPHEVTNTQYF | TGTGCCAGCAGCTTTGGACCGCACGAGGTGACGAATACGCAGTATTTT | TRBJ2-3 | TRBV13 | - | few
CSAPGTRGYNEQFF | TGCAGTGCGCCCGGGACTAGGGGATACAATGAGCAGTTCTTC | TRBJ2-1 | TRBV20-1 | TRBD2 | -
CASSQGIAISYEQYF | TGTGCCAGCAGCCAAGGCATCGCGATTTCCTACGAGCAGTACTTC | TRBJ2-7 | TRBV3-1 | - | -
CVSMVGYGYTF | TGTGTCAGCATGGTAGGCTACGGCTACACCTTC | TRBJ1-2 | TRBV28 | - | -
CASSLQPEYEQYF | TGTGCCAGCAGTCTACAGCCAGAGTACGAGCAGTACTTC | TRBJ2-7 | TRBV12-3/TRBV12-4 | - | -
CASSYSIRLAGLNEQYF | TGTGCCAGCAGTTACTCGATTCGACTAGCGGGATTAAATGAGCAGTACTTC | TRBJ2-5 | TRBV6-2/TRBV6-3 | TRBD2 | once
CATSDPSQREVVEQFF | TGTGCCACCAGTGACCCCTCTCAGCGGGAGGTGGTGGAGCAGTTCTTC | TRBJ2-1 | TRBV24-1 | TRBD2 | -
CASSVFPAGADEQFF | TGTGCCAGCAGCGTATTCCCAGCGGGAGCGGATGAGCAGTTCTTC | TRBJ2-1 | TRBV9 | TRBD2 | -
CASSLSSGAGISYNEQFF | TGCGCCAGCAGCTTAAGCTCGGGAGCGGGGATCTCCTACAATGAGCAGTTCTTC | TRBJ2-1 | TRBV5-1 | TRBD2 | once
CASSKGESGRSLYF | TGTGCCAGCAGCAAAGGGGAAAGCGGGAGATCACTGTATTTT | TRBJ2-3 | TRBV21-1 | - | few
CASSLSGRNNEQYF | TGCGCCAGCAGCTTGAGCGGGAGAAACAATGAGCAGTACTTC | TRBJ2-7 | TRBV5-1 | TRBD2 | -